The 2 T cell receptor beta chains below all came from one sample that was sequenced in a study of cytomegalovirus exposure and HLA in healthy donors (dated by TCRdb to about 2017). The receptor library was made with the immunoSEQ multiplex PCR assay. For the multiplex PCR, a mixture combining 60 forward primers for TCR Vbeta segments and 13 reverse primers for TCR Jbeta segments was used. TCRdb mirrors the immuneACCESS table, restricted to in-frame sequences. Some clones are absent from its copies; in checked studies, under half trace to an unresolved V gene, and the reason for the others is unknown. The sample table shows around 150,000 clones, and 70% to 85% are seen once. The ten largest clones take up approximately 6.2% of the sample. Source material: PBMCs. The receptors were sampled from a man aged 35 to 55 in good health and CMV-seropositive.

This clone was counted between two and nine times. The chain employs TRBV7-9 and TRBJ1-1; D is undetermined. The germline CDR1 and CDR2 sequences are SEHNR and FQNEAQ (reference sequence). Trimming cost V 6 bases and J 5 bases, with 16 bases left between them. The CDR3 has 14 amino acids. DNA for the CDR3: TGTGCCAGCAGACCCGGCCCCCGAGGAACTGAAGCTTTCTTT. It yields the protein CASRPGPRGTEAFF.

The genes are TRBV30 and TRBJ1-6, with D unclear. The CDR3 spans 13 residues. V was clipped by 2 bases and J by 5 bases, with 7 bases between them. Germline assignment: CDR1 GTSNPN and CDR2 SVGIG (reference sequence). The CDR3 DNA reads TGTGCCTGGAGTTGGAGGGATAATTCACCCCTCCACTTT. It yields the protein CAWSWRDNSPLHF.